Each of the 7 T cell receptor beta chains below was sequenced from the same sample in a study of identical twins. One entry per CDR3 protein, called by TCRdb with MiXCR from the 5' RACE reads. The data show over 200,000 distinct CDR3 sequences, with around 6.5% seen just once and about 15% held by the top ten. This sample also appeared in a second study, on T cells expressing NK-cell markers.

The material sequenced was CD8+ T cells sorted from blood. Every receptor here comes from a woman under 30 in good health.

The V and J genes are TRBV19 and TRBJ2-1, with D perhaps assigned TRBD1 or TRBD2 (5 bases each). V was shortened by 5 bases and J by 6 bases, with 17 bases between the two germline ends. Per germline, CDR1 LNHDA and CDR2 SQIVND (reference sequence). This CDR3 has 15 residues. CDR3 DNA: TGTGCCAGTAGTCCCCCGACCCGTGGGGGCAATGAGCAGTTCTTC. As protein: CASSPPTRGGNEQFF.

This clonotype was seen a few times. The CDR3 reads CASSLGRPESYGYTF. The CDR3 region has the DNA TGTGCCAGCAGCTTGGGCAGGCCTGAATCCTATGGCTACACCTTC. V gene TRBV7-9 combines with J gene TRBJ1-2; D gene uncertain. This CDR3 contains 15 residues. V lost 3 bases and J 4 bases, leaving 15 bases between the germline ends. CDR1 is SEHNR and CDR2 is FQNEAQ in the germline V gene (reference sequence).

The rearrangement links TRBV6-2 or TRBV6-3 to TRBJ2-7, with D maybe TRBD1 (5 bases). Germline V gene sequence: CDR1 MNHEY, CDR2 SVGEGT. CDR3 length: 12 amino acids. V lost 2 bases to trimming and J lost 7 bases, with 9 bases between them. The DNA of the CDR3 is TGTGCCAGCAGTTACGGGGCAGCGGAGCAGTACTTC. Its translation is CASSYGAAEQYF.

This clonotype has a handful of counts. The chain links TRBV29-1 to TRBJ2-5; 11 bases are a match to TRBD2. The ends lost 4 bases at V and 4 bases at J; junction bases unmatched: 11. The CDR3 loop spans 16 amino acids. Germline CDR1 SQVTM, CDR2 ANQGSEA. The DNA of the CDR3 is TGCAGCGTTGCGTGGCTAGCGGGGGGCCGGCGAGAGACCCAGTACTTC. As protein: CSVAWLAGGRRETQYF.

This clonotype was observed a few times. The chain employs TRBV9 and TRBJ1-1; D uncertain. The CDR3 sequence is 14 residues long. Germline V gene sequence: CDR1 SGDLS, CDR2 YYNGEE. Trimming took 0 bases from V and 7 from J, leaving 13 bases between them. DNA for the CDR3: TGTGCCAGCAGCGTAGTGGAGGATTTCAATGAAGCTTTCTTT. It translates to CASSVVEDFNEAFF.

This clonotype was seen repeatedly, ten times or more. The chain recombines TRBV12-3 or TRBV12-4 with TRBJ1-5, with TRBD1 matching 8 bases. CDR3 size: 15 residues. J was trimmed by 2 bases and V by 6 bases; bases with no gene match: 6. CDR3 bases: TGTGCCAGCAGCCCTCCGGGACAGGGCAATCAGCCCCAGCATTTT. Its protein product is CASSPPGQGNQPQHF.

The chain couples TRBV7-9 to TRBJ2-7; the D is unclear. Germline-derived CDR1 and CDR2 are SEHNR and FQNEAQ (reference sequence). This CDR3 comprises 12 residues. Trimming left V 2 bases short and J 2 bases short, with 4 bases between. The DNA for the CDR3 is TGTGCCAGCAGCTTACGGACCTACGAGCAGTACTTC. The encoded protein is CASSLRTYEQYF. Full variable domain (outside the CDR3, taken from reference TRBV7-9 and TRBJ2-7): DTGVSQNPRHKITKRGQNVTFRCDPISEHNRLYWYRQTLGQGPEFLTYFQNEAQLEKSRLLSDRFSAERPKGSFSTLEIQRTEQGDSAMYLCASSLRTYEQYFGPGTRLTVT.